The 27 T cell receptor beta chains in this list originate from one sample, sequenced in a study of neurological immune-mediated disorders. Time point in this sample: longitudinal time-point 3. MiXCR, applied by TCRdb to the 5' RACE reads, yields one record per CDR3 protein. The table lists about 50,000 distinct CDR3 sequences, approximately 8.4% of them singletons. Sequencing was done on a sample of PBMCs. The origin of the receptors is a woman between 35 and 50 years old in good health.

This clonotype was found many times. The chain carries TRBV29-1 and TRBJ2-5, with D hard to call. The CDR3 sequence is 15 residues long. Germline-derived CDR1 and CDR2 are SQVTM and ANQGSEA. Trimming pared 2 bases from V and 5 bases from J, leaving 18 bases between. DNA for the CDR3: TGCAGCGTTGAATCCACGCCCGTTGCTGGGGAGACCCAGTACTTC. Its protein product is CSVESTPVAGETQYF. The full variable domain, completed using reference TRBV29-1 and TRBJ2-5, is SAVISQKPSRDICQRGTSLTIQCQVDSQVTMMFWYRQQPGQSLTLIATANQGSEATYESGFVIDKFPISRPNLTFSTLTVSNMSPEDSSIYLCSVESTPVAGETQYFGPGTRLLVL.

In its sample, this clonotype was seen many times. The genes are TRBV7-9 and TRBJ1-1; D is uncertain. Germline V gene sequence: CDR1 SEHNR, CDR2 FQNEAQ (reference sequence). V lost 5 bases and J 0 bases, leaving 13 bases between the germline ends. CDR3 length: 15 amino acids. CDR3 in amino acids: CASSTKGSMNTEAFF. The CDR3 DNA reads TGTGCCAGCAGCACGAAAGGGTCGATGAACACTGAAGCTTTCTTT.

In this sample, this clonotype turned up many times. The V and J genes are TRBV5-1 and TRBJ2-6, with D unclear. This CDR3 has 15 amino acids. V was trimmed by 2 bases and J by 0 bases, leaving 6 bases between them. The germline V gene encodes CDR1 SGHRS and CDR2 YFSETQ. The DNA for the CDR3 is TGCGCCAGCAGCTTTCTGAGCTCTGGGGCCAACGTCCTGACTTTC. Translation gives CASSFLSSGANVLTF.

This clonotype was detected ten times or more. The gene calls are TRBV20-1 and TRBJ1-1; D perhaps matches TRBD1 (5 bases). The V end was cut by 0 bases, the J end by 1 base, with 12 bases between. Germline V CDR1 and CDR2: DFQATT, SNEGSKA (reference sequence). This CDR3 spans 15 amino acids. The CDR3 nucleotides are TGCAGTGCTAGAGAGTCGTCCGGGGCGAACACTGAAGCTTTCTTT. It specifies CSARESSGANTEAFF.

This clonotype has more than one count but fewer than ten. This chain joins TRBV7-2 and TRBJ2-7, with TRBD1 matching 10 bases. V trimming: 1 base; J trimming: 4 bases; junction bases outside the gene matches: 4. The germline V gene encodes CDR1 SGHTA and CDR2 FQGNSA. The CDR3 sequence is 15 residues long. The CDR3 nucleotides are TGTGCCAGCAGCTTAGAGTGGGGACAGGGGTACGAGCAGTACTTC. Its protein product is CASSLEWGQGYEQYF.

This clonotype was counted at least ten times. V usage is TRBV21-1 and J usage is TRBJ2-1; the table's D call, TRBD1, was not checked against the DNA. TRBV21-1 is assigned pseudogene status. This CDR3 comprises 17 residues. The CDR3 DNA is TGTGCCAGCAGCAAGTGCTCCGGGACAGAGACCTACAATGAGCAGTTCTTC. Amino acid sequence: CASSKCSGTETYNEQFF.

This clonotype was recorded many times. The chain links TRBV15 to TRBJ2-1; D is unclear. Germline V gives CDR1 LNHNV, CDR2 YYDKDF (reference sequence). Trimming stripped 5 bases from V and 0 bases from J, with 11 bases between. The CDR3 consists of 15 residues. The CDR3 loop is CATSVRRSSYNEQFF. In DNA, the CDR3 is TGTGCCACCAGCGTTAGGAGAAGCTCCTACAATGAGCAGTTCTTC.

The table lists this clonotype with many counts. This chain joins TRBV7-9 and TRBJ2-5, with TRBD1 identical over 7 bases. The CDR3 runs 15 residues. V shed 5 bases and J 4 bases; nucleotides not matched to a gene: 10. CDR1 and CDR2 from the germline V gene are SEHNR and FQNEAQ (reference sequence). CDR3 DNA: TGTGCCAGCAGCCCTAAGACAGGGATCGGAGAGACCCAGTACTTC. This encodes CASSPKTGIGETQYF.

This clonotype was seen ten or more times. The CDR3 region has the DNA TGCGCCAGCAGCTTTTACCCCCCGGGACTAGCGGTATACGAGCAGTACTTC. This translates into CASSFYPPGLAVYEQYF. The chain links TRBV5-1 to TRBJ2-7, with TRBD2 matching 11 bases. The V segment lost 2 bases and the J segment 4 bases; nucleotides outside the gene matches: 11. Germline V lookup: CDR1 SGHRS, CDR2 YFSETQ. The CDR3 consists of 17 residues.

This clonotype was counted many times. V usage is TRBV12-3 or TRBV12-4 and J usage is TRBJ1-1; no clear D. V was pared by 1 base and J by 5 bases, with 5 bases between. There are 12 residues in the CDR3. The CDR3 bases are TGTGCCAGCAGTTTAGGACGTACTGAAGCTTTCTTT. This sequence encodes CASSLGRTEAFF.

There are many counts of this clonotype. The chain combines TRBV9 with TRBJ1-5; a weak D match, TRBD1 (5 bases). The germline V gene encodes CDR1 SGDLS and CDR2 YYNGEE. The CDR3 spans 15 residues. V lost 2 bases to trimming and J lost 4 bases, with 13 bases between them. Here the CDR3 reads CASSVGAGRNQPQHF. The CDR3 DNA sequence: TGTGCCAGCAGCGTTGGGGCAGGGCGGAATCAGCCCCAGCATTTT. The full variable domain, with the rest looked up from reference TRBV9 and TRBJ1-5, is DSGVTQTPKHLITATGQRVTLRCSPRSGDLSVYWYQQSLDQGLQFLIQYYNGEERAKGNILERFSAQQFPDLHSELNLSSLELGDSALYFCASSVGAGRNQPQHFGDGTRLSIL.

Notes on this clonotype: A clone one base away is much larger, so this may be a read error. The genes are TRBV3-1 and TRBJ2-1, with TRBD2 matching over 9 bases. CDR1 is LGHDT and CDR2 is YNNKEL in the germline V gene (reference sequence). The CDR3 is 15 residues long. V shed 6 bases, J shed 6 bases, and the junction held 9 bases outside the gene matches. In nucleotides, the CDR3 is TGTGCCAGCAGTCGTAATAGCGGGGGTACCAATGAGCAGTTCTTC. It translates to CASSRNSGGTNEQFF.

This clonotype was picked up many times. The V and J genes are TRBV4-1 and TRBJ1-6; no clear D gene. The CDR3 consists of 15 residues. The germline V and J ends were trimmed by 8 bases and 9 bases, with 20 bases remaining between them. Germline lookup yields CDR1 MGHRA and CDR2 YSYEKL. The CDR3 nucleotides are TGCGCCAGCCGACTCCGGGTTCAACGGGGTTCACCCCTCCACTTT. It yields the protein CASRLRVQRGSPLHF.

In its sample, this clonotype was seen many times. The chain recombines TRBV9 with TRBJ2-3; D remains ambiguous. CDR3 size: 18 residues. Trimming took 3 bases from V and 5 from J, leaving 25 bases between them. Germline V CDR1 and CDR2: SGDLS, YYNGEE. The CDR3 loop is CASSEGFARPDWEDTQYF. In DNA, the CDR3 is TGTGCCAGCAGCGAGGGTTTCGCACGACCCGATTGGGAAGATACGCAGTATTTT.

Ten or more counts support this clonotype. The V and J genes are TRBV5-1 and TRBJ2-3; the match to TRBD1 covers 8 bases. Germline lookup yields CDR1 SGHRS and CDR2 YFSETQ. This CDR3 has 16 amino acids. With V trimmed by 6 bases and J by 3 bases, 12 bases remained unmatched. The DNA of the CDR3 is TGCGCCAGCACCCAACTCAGGGGGCGAGGTACAGATACGCAGTATTTT. Amino acids: CASTQLRGRGTDTQYF.

At least ten counts were recorded for this clonotype. The genes are TRBV4-3 and TRBJ1-2; D might be TRBD1 (6 bases). V shed 0 bases and J shed 4 bases, with 12 bases lying between them. Looked up from germline, CDR1 is LGHNA and CDR2 is YSLEER. This CDR3 region has 15 residues. CDR3 sequence (DNA): TGCGCCAGCAGCCAAGAGGACAGAACATTCTATGGCTACACCTTC. Residues: CASSQEDRTFYGYTF.

This clonotype was detected ten times or more. V and J are TRBV12-3 or TRBV12-4 and TRBJ2-1; 9 nucleotides match TRBD2. V shed 2 bases, J shed 5 bases, and the junction held 4 bases outside the gene matches. This CDR3 has 15 residues. The CDR3 sequence is CASSLSGGPHNEQFF. As DNA, the CDR3 is TGTGCCAGCAGTTTAAGCGGGGGGCCCCACAATGAGCAGTTCTTC.

This clonotype occurred many times. The chain has TRBV4-1 and TRBJ2-3, with D possibly matching TRBD1 (5 bases). Per the germline V gene, CDR1 is MGHRA and CDR2 is YSYEKL. The CDR3 extends over 14 amino acids. The ends were cut back, 4 bases at V and 3 bases at J, with 11 bases in the middle. CDR3 amino acids: CASSRRSGTDTQYF. Here the CDR3 DNA reads TGCGCCAGCAGCCGCCGCTCAGGGACAGATACGCAGTATTTT.

This clonotype was seen at least ten times. The chain links TRBV9 to TRBJ2-4; no clear D gene. The V gene's germline CDR1 is SGDLS and CDR2 YYNGEE. The CDR3 runs 14 residues. V was cut by 4 bases and J by 7 bases, with 15 bases left in between. CDR3 DNA sequence: TGTGCCAGCAGCCTTTTGTCGGGTGGCAACATTCAGTACTTC. This sequence encodes CASSLLSGGNIQYF.

In its sample, this clonotype was seen many times. The chain recombines TRBV5-1 with TRBJ2-1, with 15 bases that match TRBD2. This CDR3 spans 15 amino acids. Germline CDR1 is SGHRS and CDR2 is YFSETQ. V shed 4 bases and J 8 bases; nucleotides not matched to a gene: 4. The DNA of the CDR3 is TGCGCCAGCAGCACCGGACTAGCGGGGGGGGATGAGCAGTTCTTC. Protein product: CASSTGLAGGDEQFF.

This clonotype was seen repeatedly, ten times or more. CDR3 in DNA: TGTGCCAGCAGGGGCCCCCACAATGAGCAGTTCTTC. Its translation is CASRGPHNEQFF. The J gene is TRBJ2-1, the V gene TRBV2, with unresolved D. Germline-derived CDR1 and CDR2 are SNHLY and FYNNEI. Trimming took off 6 bases at V and 5 bases at J, with 8 bases between the two ends. The CDR3 runs 12 residues.

The chain has TRBV20-1 and TRBJ2-7; D not certain. Germline CDR1 is DFQATT and CDR2 is SNEGSKA (reference sequence). V was clipped by 2 bases and J by 5 bases, with 13 bases between them. The CDR3 has 13 residues. In DNA, the CDR3 is TGCAGTGCTAGAAATCTATTCCCGGACGAGCAGTACTTC. This sequence encodes CSARNLFPDEQYF.

This clonotype appeared many times. The rearrangement joins TRBV3-1 to TRBJ1-1, with 10 bases aligning to TRBD1. The CDR3 spans 14 residues. V was clipped by 4 bases and J by 6 bases; unmatched bases: 5. Looked up from germline, CDR1 is LGHDT and CDR2 is YNNKEL (reference sequence). The CDR3 here is CASSPGQGDAEAFF. CDR3 coding DNA: TGTGCCAGCAGCCCTGGACAGGGGGACGCTGAAGCTTTCTTT.

This clonotype was seen at least ten times. The chain uses TRBV7-8 and TRBJ2-7; 14 positions match TRBD2. Germline values: CDR1 SGHVS, CDR2 FQNEAQ. V gave up 6 bases and J gave up 2 bases; unmatched junction bases: 3. This CDR3 has 15 residues. The CDR3 spells CASSRLAGGPYEQYF. The DNA for the CDR3 is TGTGCCAGCAGTCGACTAGCGGGAGGGCCCTACGAGCAGTACTTC.

This chain uses TRBV5-1 with TRBJ2-3; D may be TRBD2 (6 bases). From germline, CDR1 is SGHRS and CDR2 YFSETQ. Trimming cost V 2 bases and J 5 bases, with 9 bases left between them. The length of the CDR3 is 13 residues. The DNA of the CDR3 is TGCGCCAGCAGCTTTCCGGGGGAAGATACGCAGTATTTT. Translated, it gives CASSFPGEDTQYF.

This clonotype was observed many times. V gene TRBV6-5 combines with J gene TRBJ2-1; a weak D match, TRBD1 (6 bases). The CDR3 is 13 residues long. Germline V gene data show CDR1 as MNHEY and CDR2 as SVGAGI. Trimming stripped 6 bases from V and 4 bases from J, with 10 bases between. In DNA form, the CDR3 reads TGTGCCAGCAGCTGGGGGCTGTACAATGAGCAGTTCTTC. Protein product: CASSWGLYNEQFF.

By proportion, this clonotype is medium-sized. V and J are TRBV6-6 and TRBJ2-5; possibly TRBD2 for D (6 bases). This CDR3 has 13 amino acids. V was shortened by 6 bases and J by 4 bases, with 12 bases between the two germline ends. Germline-derived CDR1 and CDR2 are MNHNY and SVGAGI (reference sequence). CDR3 sequence: CASREGVRETQYF. The CDR3 coding sequence is TGTGCCAGCAGGGAGGGAGTAAGAGAGACCCAGTACTTC.